This T cell receptor (beta chain) was identified during a study of identical twins. General study points: Cord blood's abundant beta clonotypes had fewer insertions, unlike memory repertoires. Instead of following the same donors, the conclusions were based on cross-sectional statistical analysis.

This clonotype was seen more than once but under ten times. Its antigen remains unknown. Using its own MiXCR run on the 5' RACE reads, TCRdb lists one record per CDR3 protein. This sample has approximately 470,000 distinct CDR3 sequences, with around 14% found just once. This sample also belongs to another study, concerning yellow fever vaccine responses in identical twins.

Sample: CD4+ T cells sorted from blood. The receptor was isolated from a woman between 18 and 29 years old in good health.

CDR3 protein: CASRQEISYEQYF. For the CDR3, the DNA is TGTGCCAGCAGGCAGGAGATCTCCTACGAGCAGTACTTC. The chain links TRBV2 to TRBJ2-7; D gene ambiguous. The CDR3 has 13 amino acids. The V gene's germline CDR1 is SNHLY and CDR2 FYNNEI. The V end lost 6 bases, the J end lost 0 bases, and 9 bases lay between the germline ends.